This TCR beta chain was identified in a study of T cells after somatic rescue of genetic block. There are 13 residues in the CDR3. Trimming removed 3 bases from V and 5 bases from J, with 10 bases in between. The germline gives CDR1 SNHLY, CDR2 FYNNEI. The repertoire was sequenced with immunoSEQ multiplex PCR; TCRdb's copy has only in-frame clones and lacks some. The sample holds tens of thousands of clones, approximately 90% seen once. The origin of this receptor is a young woman. V and J are TRBV2 and TRBJ1-1; D is unclear. Sequencing was done on a sample of peripheral blood mononuclear cells (PBMCs). CDR3 nucleotides: TGTGCCAGCAGTGATTTCTGGGGAACTGAAGCTTTCTTT. It specifies CASSDFWGTEAFF.